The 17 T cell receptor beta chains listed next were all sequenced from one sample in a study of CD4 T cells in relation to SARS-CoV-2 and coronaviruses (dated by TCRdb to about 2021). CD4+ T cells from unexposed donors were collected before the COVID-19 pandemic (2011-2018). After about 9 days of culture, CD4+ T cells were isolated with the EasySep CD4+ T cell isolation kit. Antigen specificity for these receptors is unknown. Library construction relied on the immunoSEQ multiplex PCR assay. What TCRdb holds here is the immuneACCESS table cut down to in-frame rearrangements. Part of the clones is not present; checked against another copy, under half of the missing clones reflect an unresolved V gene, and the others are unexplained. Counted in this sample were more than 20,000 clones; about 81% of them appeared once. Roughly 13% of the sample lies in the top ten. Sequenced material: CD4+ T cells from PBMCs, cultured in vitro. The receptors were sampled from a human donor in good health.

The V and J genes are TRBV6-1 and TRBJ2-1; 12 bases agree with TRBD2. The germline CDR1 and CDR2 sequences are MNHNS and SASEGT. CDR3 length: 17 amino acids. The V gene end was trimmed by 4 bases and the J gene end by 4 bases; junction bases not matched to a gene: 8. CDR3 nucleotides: TGTGCCAGCAGTGGCGGGGGACTAGCGGGCTCTTACAATGAGCAGTTCTTC. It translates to CASSGGGLAGSYNEQFF.

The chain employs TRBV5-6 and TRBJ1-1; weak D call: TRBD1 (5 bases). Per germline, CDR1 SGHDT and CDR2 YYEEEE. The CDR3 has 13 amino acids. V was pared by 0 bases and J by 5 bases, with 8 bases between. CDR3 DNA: TGTGCCAGCAGCTTGGTGTGGGGGACTGAAGCTTTCTTT. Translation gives CASSLVWGTEAFF. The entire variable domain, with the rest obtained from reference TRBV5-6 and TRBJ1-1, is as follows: DAGVTQSPTHLIKTRGQQVTLRCSPKSGHDTVSWYQQALGQGPQFIFQYYEEEERQRGNFPDRFSGHQFPNYSSELNVNALLLGDSALYLCASSLVWGTEAFFGQGTRLTVV.

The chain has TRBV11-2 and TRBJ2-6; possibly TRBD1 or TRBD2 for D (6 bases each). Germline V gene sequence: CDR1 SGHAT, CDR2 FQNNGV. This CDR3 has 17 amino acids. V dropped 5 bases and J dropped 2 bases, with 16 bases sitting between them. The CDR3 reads CASSPVGGRAGANVLTF. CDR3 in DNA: TGTGCCAGCAGCCCGGTTGGGGGGCGAGCTGGGGCCAACGTCCTGACTTTC.

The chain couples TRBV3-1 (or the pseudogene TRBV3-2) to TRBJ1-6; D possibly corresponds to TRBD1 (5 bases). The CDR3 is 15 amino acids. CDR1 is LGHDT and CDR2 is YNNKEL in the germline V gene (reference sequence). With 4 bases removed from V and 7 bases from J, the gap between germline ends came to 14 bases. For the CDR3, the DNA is TGTGCCAGCAGCCGGGCCAGGGTAGCCAATTCACCCCTCCACTTT. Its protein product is CASSRARVANSPLHF.

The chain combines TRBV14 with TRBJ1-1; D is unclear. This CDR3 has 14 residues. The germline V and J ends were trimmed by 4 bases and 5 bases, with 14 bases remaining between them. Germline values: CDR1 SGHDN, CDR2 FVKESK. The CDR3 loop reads CASSPRTYWTEAFF. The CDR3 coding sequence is TGTGCCAGCAGCCCTAGGACGTATTGGACTGAAGCTTTCTTT.

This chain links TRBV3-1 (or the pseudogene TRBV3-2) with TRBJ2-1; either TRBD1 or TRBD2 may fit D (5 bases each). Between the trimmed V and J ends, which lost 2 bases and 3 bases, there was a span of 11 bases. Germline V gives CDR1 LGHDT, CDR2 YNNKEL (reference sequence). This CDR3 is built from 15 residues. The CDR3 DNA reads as TGTGCCAGCAGCCAATCCACAGGAGGCTACAATGAGCAGTTCTTC. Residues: CASSQSTGGYNEQFF.

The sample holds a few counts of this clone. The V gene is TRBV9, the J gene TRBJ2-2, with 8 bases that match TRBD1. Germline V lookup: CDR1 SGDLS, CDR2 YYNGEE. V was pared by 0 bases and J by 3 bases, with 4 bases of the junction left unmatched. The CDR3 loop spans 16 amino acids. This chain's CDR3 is CASSVVVTGDTGELFF. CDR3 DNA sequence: TGTGCCAGCAGCGTAGTGGTGACAGGGGACACCGGGGAGCTGTTTTTT.

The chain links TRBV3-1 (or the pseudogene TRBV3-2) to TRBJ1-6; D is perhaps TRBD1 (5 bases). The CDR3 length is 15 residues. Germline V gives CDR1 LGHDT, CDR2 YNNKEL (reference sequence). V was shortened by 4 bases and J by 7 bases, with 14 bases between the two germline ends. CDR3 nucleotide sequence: TGTGCCAGCAGCCCCGGGGGGTCGAAGAATTCACCCCTCCACTTT. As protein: CASSPGGSKNSPLHF.

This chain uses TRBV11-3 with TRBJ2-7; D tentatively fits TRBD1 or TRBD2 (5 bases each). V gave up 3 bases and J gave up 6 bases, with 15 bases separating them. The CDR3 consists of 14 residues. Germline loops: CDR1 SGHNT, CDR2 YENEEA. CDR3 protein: CASSFGPKGSEQYF. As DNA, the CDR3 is TGTGCCAGCAGCTTCGGGCCAAAGGGGAGCGAGCAGTACTTC.

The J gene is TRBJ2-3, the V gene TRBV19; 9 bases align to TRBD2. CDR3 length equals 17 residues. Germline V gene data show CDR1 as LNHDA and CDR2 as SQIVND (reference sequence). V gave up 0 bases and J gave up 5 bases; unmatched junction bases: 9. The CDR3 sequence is CASSIEAPASGVDTQYF. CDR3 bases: TGTGCCAGTAGTATAGAGGCCCCGGCTAGCGGGGTAGATACGCAGTATTTT. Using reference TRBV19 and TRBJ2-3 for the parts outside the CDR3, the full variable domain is DGGITQSPKYLFRKEGQNVTLSCEQNLNHDAMYWYRQDPGQGLRLIYYSQIVNDFQKGDIAEGYSVSREKKESFPLTVTSAQKNPTAFYLCASSIEAPASGVDTQYFGPGTRLTVL.

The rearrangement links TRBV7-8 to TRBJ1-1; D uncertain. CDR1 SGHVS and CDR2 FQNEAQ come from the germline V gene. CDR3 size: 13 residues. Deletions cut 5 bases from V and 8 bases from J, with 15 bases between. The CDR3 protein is CASSPNSGSEAFF. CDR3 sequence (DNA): TGTGCCAGCAGCCCAAATTCGGGGTCCGAAGCTTTCTTT.

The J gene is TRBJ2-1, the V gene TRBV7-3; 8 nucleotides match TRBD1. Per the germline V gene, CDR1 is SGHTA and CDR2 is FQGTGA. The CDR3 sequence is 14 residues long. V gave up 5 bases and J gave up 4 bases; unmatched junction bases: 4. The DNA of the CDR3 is TGTGCCAGCAGCCTCGGACAGGGATACAATGAGCAGTTCTTC. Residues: CASSLGQGYNEQFF.

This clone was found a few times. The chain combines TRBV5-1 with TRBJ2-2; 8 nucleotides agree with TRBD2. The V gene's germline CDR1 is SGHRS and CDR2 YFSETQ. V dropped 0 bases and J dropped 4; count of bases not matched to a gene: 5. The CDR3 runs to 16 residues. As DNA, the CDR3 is TGCGCCAGCAGCTTGGCTAGGCTAGCGGGCACCGGGGAGCTGTTTTTT. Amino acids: CASSLARLAGTGELFF.

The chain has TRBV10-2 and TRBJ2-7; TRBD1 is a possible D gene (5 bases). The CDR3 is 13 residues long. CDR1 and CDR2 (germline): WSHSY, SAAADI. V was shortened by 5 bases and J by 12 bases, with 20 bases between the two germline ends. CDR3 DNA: TGCGCCAGCAGTCTTGGACAAACCGGAGAAACGTACTTC. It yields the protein CASSLGQTGETYF.

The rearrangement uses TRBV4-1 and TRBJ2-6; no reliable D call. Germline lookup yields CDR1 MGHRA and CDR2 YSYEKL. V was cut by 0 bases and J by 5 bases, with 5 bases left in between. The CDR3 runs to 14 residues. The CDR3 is CASSQEGRANVLTF. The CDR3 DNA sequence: TGCGCCAGCAGCCAAGAGGGCAGGGCCAACGTCCTGACTTTC.

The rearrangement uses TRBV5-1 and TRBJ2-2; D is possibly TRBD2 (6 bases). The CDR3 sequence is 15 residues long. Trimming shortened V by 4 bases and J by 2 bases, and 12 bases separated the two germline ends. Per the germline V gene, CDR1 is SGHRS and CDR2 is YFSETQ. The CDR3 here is CASSRPGLNTGELFF. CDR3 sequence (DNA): TGCGCCAGCAGCAGGCCGGGACTTAACACCGGGGAGCTGTTTTTT.

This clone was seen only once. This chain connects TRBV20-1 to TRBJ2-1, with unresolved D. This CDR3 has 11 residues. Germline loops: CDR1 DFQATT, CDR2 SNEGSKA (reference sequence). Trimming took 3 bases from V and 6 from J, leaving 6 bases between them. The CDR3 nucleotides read TGCAGTGCTAGCGCCTCCAATGAGCAGTTCTTC. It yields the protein CSASASNEQFF.